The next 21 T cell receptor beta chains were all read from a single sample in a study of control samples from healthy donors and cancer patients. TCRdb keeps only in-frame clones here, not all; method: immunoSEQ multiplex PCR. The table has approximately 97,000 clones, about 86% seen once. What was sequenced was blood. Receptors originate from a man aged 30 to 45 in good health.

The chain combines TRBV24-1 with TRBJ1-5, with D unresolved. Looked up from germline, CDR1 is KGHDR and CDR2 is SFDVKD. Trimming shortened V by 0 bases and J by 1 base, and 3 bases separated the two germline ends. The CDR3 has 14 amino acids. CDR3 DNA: TGTGCCACCAGTGATTTGGACAGCAATCAGCCCCAGCATTTT. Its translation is CATSDLDSNQPQHF.

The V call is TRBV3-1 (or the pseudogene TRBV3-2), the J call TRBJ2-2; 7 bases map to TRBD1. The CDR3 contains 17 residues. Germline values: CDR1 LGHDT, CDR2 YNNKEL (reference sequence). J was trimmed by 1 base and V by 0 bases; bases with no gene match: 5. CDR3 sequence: CASSQERSGGNTGELFF. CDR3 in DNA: TGTGCCAGCAGCCAAGAAAGGTCAGGGGGGAACACCGGGGAGCTGTTTTTT.

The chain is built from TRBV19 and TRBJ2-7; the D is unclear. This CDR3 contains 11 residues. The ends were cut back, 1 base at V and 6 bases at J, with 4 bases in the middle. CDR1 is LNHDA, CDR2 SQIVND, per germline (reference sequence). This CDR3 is CASSIGGEQYF. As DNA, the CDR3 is TGTGCCAGTAGTATAGGAGGCGAGCAGTACTTC. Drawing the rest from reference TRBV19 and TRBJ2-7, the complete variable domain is DGGITQSPKYLFRKEGQNVTLSCEQNLNHDAMYWYRQDPGQGLRLIYYSQIVNDFQKGDIAEGYSVSREKKESFPLTVTSAQKNPTAFYLCASSIGGEQYFGPGTRLTVT.

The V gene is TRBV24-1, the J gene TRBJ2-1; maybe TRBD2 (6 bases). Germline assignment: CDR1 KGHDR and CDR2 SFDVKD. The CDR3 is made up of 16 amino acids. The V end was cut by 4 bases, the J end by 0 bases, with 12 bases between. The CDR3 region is CATSDSSDSSYNEQFF. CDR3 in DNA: TGTGCCACCAGTGACTCTAGCGACAGCTCCTACAATGAGCAGTTCTTC.

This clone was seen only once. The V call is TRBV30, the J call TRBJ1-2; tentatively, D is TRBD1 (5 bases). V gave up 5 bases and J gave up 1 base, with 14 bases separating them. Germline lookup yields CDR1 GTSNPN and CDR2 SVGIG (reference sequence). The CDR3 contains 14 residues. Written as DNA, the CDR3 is TGTGCCTGGGCCGTGGGGAGGGGTAACTATGGCTACACCTTC. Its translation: CAWAVGRGNYGYTF.

The chain's CDR3 is CASGRDVQETQYF. The CDR3 DNA reads TGTGCCAGCGGGCGGGACGTTCAAGAGACCCAGTACTTC. The gene calls are TRBV12-3 or TRBV12-4 and TRBJ2-5; D is possibly TRBD2 (6 bases). The CDR3 runs to 13 residues. V was clipped by 8 bases and J by 2 bases, with 12 bases between them.

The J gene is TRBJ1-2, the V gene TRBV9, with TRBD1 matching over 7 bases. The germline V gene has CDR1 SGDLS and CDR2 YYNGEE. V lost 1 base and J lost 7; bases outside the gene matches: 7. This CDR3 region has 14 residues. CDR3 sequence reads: CASSVSSGGSGYTF. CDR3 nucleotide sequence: TGTGCCAGCAGCGTATCATCAGGGGGATCTGGCTACACCTTC.

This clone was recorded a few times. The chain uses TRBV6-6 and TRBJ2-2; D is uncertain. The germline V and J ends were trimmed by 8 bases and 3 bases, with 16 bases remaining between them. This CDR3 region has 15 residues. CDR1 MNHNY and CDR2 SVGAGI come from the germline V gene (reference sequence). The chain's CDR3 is CASGYGQFDTGELFF. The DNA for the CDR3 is TGTGCCAGCGGATACGGCCAGTTCGACACCGGGGAGCTGTTTTTT.

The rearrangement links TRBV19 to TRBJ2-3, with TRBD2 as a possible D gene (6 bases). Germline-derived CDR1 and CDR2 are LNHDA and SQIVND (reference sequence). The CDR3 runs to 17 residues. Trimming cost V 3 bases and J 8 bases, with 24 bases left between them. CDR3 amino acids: CASSIMGGRRTTGTQYF. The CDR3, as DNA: TGTGCCAGTAGTATTATGGGGGGACGGAGGACAACGGGTACGCAGTATTTT.

This chain's CDR3 is CASSQQSGGTYEQYF. Written as DNA, the CDR3 is TGTGCCAGCAGCCAACAGAGCGGGGGTACCTACGAGCAGTACTTC. The chain couples TRBV3-1 (or the pseudogene TRBV3-2) to TRBJ2-7, with 8 positions matching TRBD2. The junction had 5 bases not matched to a gene; V was cut back by 2 bases and J by 2 bases. Germline-derived CDR1 and CDR2 are LGHDT and YNNKEL (reference sequence). The CDR3 has 15 amino acids.

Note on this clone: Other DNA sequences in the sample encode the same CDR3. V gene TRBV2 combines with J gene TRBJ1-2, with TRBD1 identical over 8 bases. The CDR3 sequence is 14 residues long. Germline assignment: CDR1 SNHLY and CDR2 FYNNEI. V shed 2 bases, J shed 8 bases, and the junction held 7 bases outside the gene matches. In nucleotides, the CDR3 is TGTGCCAGCAGTGAACAGGGGGCAGGGGGGGGCTACACCTTC. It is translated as CASSEQGAGGGYTF.

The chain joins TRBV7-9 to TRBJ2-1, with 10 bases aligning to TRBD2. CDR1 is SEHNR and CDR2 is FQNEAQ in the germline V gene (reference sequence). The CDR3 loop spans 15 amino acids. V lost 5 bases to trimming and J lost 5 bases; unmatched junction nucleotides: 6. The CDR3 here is CASSMLAGEDNEQFF. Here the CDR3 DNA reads TGTGCCAGCAGCATGCTAGCGGGAGAGGACAATGAGCAGTTCTTC.

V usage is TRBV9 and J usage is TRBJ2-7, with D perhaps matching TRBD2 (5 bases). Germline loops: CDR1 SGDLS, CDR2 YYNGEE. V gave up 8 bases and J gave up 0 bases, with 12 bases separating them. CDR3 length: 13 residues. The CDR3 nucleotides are TGTGCCAGTGGGAGCGCCCACTCCTACGAGCAGTACTTC. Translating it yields CASGSAHSYEQYF.

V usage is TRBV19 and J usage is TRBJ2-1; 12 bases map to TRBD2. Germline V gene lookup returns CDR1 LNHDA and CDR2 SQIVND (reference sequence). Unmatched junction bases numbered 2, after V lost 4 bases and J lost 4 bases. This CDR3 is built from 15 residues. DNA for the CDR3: TGTGCCAGTAGTAGAGGACTAGCGGGGTACAATGAGCAGTTCTTC. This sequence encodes CASSRGLAGYNEQFF.

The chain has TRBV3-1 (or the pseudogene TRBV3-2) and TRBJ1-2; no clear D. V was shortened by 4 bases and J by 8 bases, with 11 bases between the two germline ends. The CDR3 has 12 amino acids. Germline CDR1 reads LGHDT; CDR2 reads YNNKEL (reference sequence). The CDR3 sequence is CASSPTGWGYTF. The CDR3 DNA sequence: TGTGCCAGCAGCCCAACCGGTTGGGGCTACACCTTC.

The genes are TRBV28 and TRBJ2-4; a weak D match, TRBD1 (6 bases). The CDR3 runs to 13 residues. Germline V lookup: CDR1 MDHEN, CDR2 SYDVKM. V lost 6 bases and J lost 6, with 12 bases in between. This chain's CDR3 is CASSRGQLNIQYF. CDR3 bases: TGTGCCAGCAGCCGTGGACAGTTAAACATTCAGTACTTC.

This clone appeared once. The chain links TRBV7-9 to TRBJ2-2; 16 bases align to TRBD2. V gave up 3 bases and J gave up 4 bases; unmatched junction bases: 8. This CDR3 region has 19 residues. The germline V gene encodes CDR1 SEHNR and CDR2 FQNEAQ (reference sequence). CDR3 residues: CASSFGTSGREAVTGELFF. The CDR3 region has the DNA TGTGCCAGCAGCTTCGGGACTAGCGGGAGGGAGGCTGTCACCGGGGAGCTGTTTTTT.

Here the CDR3 reads CANTQWTGPNYGYTF. CDR3 bases: TGTGCCAATACTCAATGGACAGGGCCAAACTATGGCTACACCTTC. This chain links TRBV19 with TRBJ1-2; 8 nucleotides align to TRBD1. The trim removed 10 bases at V and 2 bases at J, leaving 12 bases unmatched. Per germline, CDR1 LNHDA and CDR2 SQIVND (reference sequence). CDR3 size: 15 residues.

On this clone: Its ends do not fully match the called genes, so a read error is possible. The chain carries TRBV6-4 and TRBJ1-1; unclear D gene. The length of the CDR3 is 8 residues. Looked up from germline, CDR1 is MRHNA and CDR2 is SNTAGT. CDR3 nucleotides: TGTGCCAGCAGTGGGATCCCATTT. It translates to CASSGIPF.

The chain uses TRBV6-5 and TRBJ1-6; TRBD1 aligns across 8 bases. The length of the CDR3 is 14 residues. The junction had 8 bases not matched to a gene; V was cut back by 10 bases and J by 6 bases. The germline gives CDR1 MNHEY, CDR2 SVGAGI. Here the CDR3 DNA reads TGTGCCATACACGAGACAGGGGTTAATTCACCCCTCCACTTT. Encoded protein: CAIHETGVNSPLHF.

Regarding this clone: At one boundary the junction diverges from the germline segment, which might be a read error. The CDR3 region is CASSYNAGTGTF. DNA of the CDR3: TGTGCCAGCAGTTACAATGCCGGGACAGGGACCTTC. The chain combines TRBV6-6 with TRBJ2-7; 9 bases are shared with TRBD1. The CDR3 has 12 residues. CDR1 is MNHNY and CDR2 is SVGAGI in the germline V gene (reference sequence).